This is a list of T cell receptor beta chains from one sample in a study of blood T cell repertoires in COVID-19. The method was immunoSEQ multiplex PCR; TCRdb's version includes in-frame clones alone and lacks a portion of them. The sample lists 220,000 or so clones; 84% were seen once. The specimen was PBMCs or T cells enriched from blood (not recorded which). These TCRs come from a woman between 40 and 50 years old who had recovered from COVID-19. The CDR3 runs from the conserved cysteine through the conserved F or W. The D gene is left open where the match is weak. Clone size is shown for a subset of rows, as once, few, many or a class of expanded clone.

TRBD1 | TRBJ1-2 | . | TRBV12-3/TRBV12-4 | TGTGCCAGCAGGGGAAAGGGGGCCGGAGGCTACACCTTC | CASRGKGAGGYTF
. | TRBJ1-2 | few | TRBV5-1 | TGCGCCAGCAGCTTGGAATCAGGGGAGAATGGCTACACCTTC | CASSLESGENGYTF
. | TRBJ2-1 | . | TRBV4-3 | TGCGCCAGCAGCCAAGCCCTAGGGGACAATGAGCAGTTCTTC | CASSQALGDNEQFF
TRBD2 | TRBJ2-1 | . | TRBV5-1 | TGCGCCAGCAGCTTGGATAGCGGGACCTACAATGAGCAGTTCTTC | CASSLDSGTYNEQFF
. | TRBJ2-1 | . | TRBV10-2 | TGCGCCAGCAGTGAGTCTTTCAGCTCCTACAATGAGCAGTTCTTC | CASSESFSSYNEQFF
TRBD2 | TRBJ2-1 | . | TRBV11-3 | TGTGCCAGCAGCAAACCTAGCGGGAGGGCCCCCAATGAGCAGTTCTTC | CASSKPSGRAPNEQFF
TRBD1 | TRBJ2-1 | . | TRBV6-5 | TGTGCCAGCAGTCCACAGGGGAATCTCCACAATGAGCAGTTCTTC | CASSPQGNLHNEQFF
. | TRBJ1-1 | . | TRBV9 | TGTGCCAGCAGCGCCGACAGTAATCATGGCACTGAAGCTTTCTTT | CASSADSNHGTEAFF
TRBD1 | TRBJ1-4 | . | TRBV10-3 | TGTGCCATCAGCCCGACAGGGAAGGGTGAAAAACTGTTTTTT | CAISPTGKGEKLFF
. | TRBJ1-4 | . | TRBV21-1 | TGTGCCAGCAACATCCCAACTAATGAAAAACTGTTTTTT | CASNIPTNEKLFF
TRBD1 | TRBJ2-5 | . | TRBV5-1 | TGCGCCAGCAGCATAGGACAGGGGAGCGAGACCCAGTACTTC | CASSIGQGSETQYF
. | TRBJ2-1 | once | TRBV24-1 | TGTGCCACCAGTGATGCGACGGGAGTTCGGGACAATGAGCAGTTCTTC | CATSDATGVRDNEQFF
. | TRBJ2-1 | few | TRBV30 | TGTGCCTGGAGTTCCCTCTCGTGGCGGGACGACAATGAGCAGTTCTTC | CAWSSLSWRDDNEQFF
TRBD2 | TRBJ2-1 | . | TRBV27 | TGTGCCAGCAGTGCTTGGCGGGAGTACGATGAGCAGTTCTTC | CASSAWREYDEQFF
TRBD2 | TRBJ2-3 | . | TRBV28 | TGTGCCAGCAGTTCTAGCGGGAGGTTCACAGATACGCAGTATTTT | CASSSSGRFTDTQYF
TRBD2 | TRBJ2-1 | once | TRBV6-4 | TGTGCCAGCAGTGGGGGACTAGCGGGAGAAGGTGAGCAGTTCTTC | CASSGGLAGEGEQFF
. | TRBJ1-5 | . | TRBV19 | TGTGCCAGTAGTATTTTGCGAAATCAGCCCCAGCATTTT | CASSILRNQPQHF
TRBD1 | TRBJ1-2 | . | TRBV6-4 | TGTGCCAGCAGTCAGGACAGGGAATCTGGCTACACCTTC | CASSQDRESGYTF
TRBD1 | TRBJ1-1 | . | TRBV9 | TGTGCCAGCAGCAACCGTAGAGGGGACAGGGGCACTGAAGCTTTCTTT | CASSNRRGDRGTEAFF
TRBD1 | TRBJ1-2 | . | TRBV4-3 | TGCGCCAGCAGCCAAGTCGTCGGGACAGGGGGCACCTATGGCTACACCTTC | CASSQVVGTGGTYGYTF
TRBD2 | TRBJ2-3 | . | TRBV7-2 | TGTGCCAGCAGCTTAGGGGGAGGGGTGGATACGCAGTATTTT | CASSLGGGVDTQYF
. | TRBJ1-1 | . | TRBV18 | TGTGCCAGCTCACCCGGTACTGAAGCTTTCTTT | CASSPGTEAFF
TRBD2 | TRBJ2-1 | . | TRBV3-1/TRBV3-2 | TGTGCCAGCTCGGGCGGGAGGGCGTCCAATGAGCAGTTCTTC | CASSGGRASNEQFF
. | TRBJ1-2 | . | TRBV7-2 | TGTGCCAGCAGCCCCGAGGAGGGTCCTTATGGCTACACCTTC | CASSPEEGPYGYTF
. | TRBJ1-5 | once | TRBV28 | TGTGCCAGCGCGCGGACAAGGGCCGATAGCAATCAGCCCCAGCATTTT | CASARTRADSNQPQHF
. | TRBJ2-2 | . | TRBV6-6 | TGTGCCAGCAGTTACACCATAGGGAGCACCGGGGAGCTGTTTTTT | CASSYTIGSTGELFF